This is a list of T cell receptor beta chains from one sample in a study of neoadjuvant nivolumab and ipilimumab in lung cancer. The method was immunoSEQ multiplex PCR; TCRdb's version includes in-frame clones alone and lacks a portion of them. The data contain about 27,000 clones, about three quarters of them singletons. The sample here was tumor tissue, taken after neoadjuvant nivolumab, alone or with ipilimumab, at or shortly before surgery. The receptors shown here come from an adult with non-small cell lung cancer. Each CDR3 is given with its conserved first and last residue. The D gene is left open where the match is weak. A clone size is listed for some rows: how often the clone was seen (once, few, many), or a class if it is expanded.

V,D,J,size,CDR3,DNA
TRBV7-2,NA,TRBJ1-2,NA,CASSSPPGLRECGYTF,TGTGCCAGCAGCTCACCTCCGGGACTCAGGGAATGCGGCTACACCTTC
TRBV6-6,TRBD1,TRBJ1-1,once,CASRPGIRQGSSEAFF,TGTGCCAGCAGGCCGGGTATAAGACAGGGGAGTTCTGAAGCTTTCTTT
TRBV5-6,NA,TRBJ1-2,NA,CASSTWPVLAYYGYTF,TGTGCCAGCAGCACCTGGCCAGTCCTTGCCTACTATGGCTACACCTTC
TRBV9,NA,TRBJ2-1,NA,CASSVAQGPYNEQFF,TGTGCCAGCAGCGTAGCGCAGGGACCCTACAATGAGCAGTTCTTC
TRBV5-5,TRBD1,TRBJ2-7,NA,CASSLVPDRDEQYF,TGTGCCAGCAGCTTGGTACCCGACAGGGACGAGCAGTACTTC
TRBV2,TRBD2,TRBJ2-7,NA,CASSEVTGGLYF,TGTGCCAGCAGTGAAGTCACGGGGGGATTGTACTTC
TRBV15,NA,TRBJ2-6,NA,CATSSQSAGANVLTF,TGTGCCACCAGCAGTCAAAGTGCTGGGGCCAACGTCCTGACTTTC
TRBV6-4,TRBD1,TRBJ2-7,few,CASMGTVSYEQYF,TGTGCCAGCATGGGGACAGTTTCCTACGAGCAGTACTTC
TRBV7-9,NA,TRBJ1-1,NA,CASSLVQREAFF,TGTGCCAGCAGCTTAGTACAGCGTGAAGCTTTCTTT
TRBV6-5,NA,TRBJ1-6,NA,CASSSGGHNSPLHF,TGTGCCAGCAGTTCAGGAGGACATAATTCACCCCTCCACTTT
TRBV5-1,TRBD1,TRBJ1-1,NA,CASSPRTGGTEAFF,TGCGCCAGCAGCCCCCGGACAGGGGGGACTGAAGCTTTCTTT
TRBV20-1,NA,TRBJ1-1,NA,CSAKVRTEAFF,TGCAGTGCTAAGGTCCGAACTGAAGCTTTCTTT
TRBV14,NA,TRBJ1-3,NA,CASSQVGPSGNTIYF,TGTGCCAGCAGCCAAGTTGGTCCTTCTGGAAACACCATATATTTT
TRBV5-4,NA,TRBJ2-2,NA,CASKTSGPGELFF,TGTGCCAGCAAGACTTCGGGTCCCGGGGAGCTGTTTTTT
TRBV4-3,NA,TRBJ2-6,once,CASSQGGKRTGANVLTF,TGCGCCAGCAGCCAAGGGGGAAAGAGAACTGGGGCCAACGTCCTGACTTTC
TRBV10-3,NA,TRBJ1-6,NA,CAISESIRGRVHF,TGTGCCATCAGTGAGTCGATTAGGGGTCGAGTCCACTTT
TRBV5-4,TRBD1,TRBJ1-6,NA,CASSLVGQHNSPLHF,TGTGCCAGCAGCTTGGTGGGACAGCATAATTCACCCCTCCACTTT
TRBV9,TRBD2,TRBJ2-1,medium-sized,CASSASGGPENEQFF,TGTGCCAGCAGCGCCAGCGGGGGGCCGGAAAATGAGCAGTTCTTC
TRBV18,NA,TRBJ2-5,NA,CASSPGQEETQYF,TGTGCCAGCTCACCAGGCCAGGAAGAGACCCAGTACTTC
TRBV12-5,NA,TRBJ1-5,NA,CASGGSNQPQHF,TGTGCTAGTGGAGGAAGCAATCAGCCCCAGCATTTT
TRBV30,NA,TRBJ1-3,NA,CAWSVNGRNTIYF,TGTGCCTGGAGTGTAAATGGAAGAAACACCATATATTTT
TRBV11-2,NA,TRBJ2-6,NA,CASSLGLPNVLTF,TGTGCCAGCAGCTTAGGACTCCCCAACGTCCTGACTTTC
TRBV10-2,NA,TRBJ2-6,NA,CASSESRHLSGANVLTF,TGCGCCAGCAGTGAGTCTAGACACCTCTCTGGGGCCAACGTCCTGACTTTC
TRBV6-1,NA,TRBJ1-2,NA,CASSETPNYGYTF,TGTGCCAGCAGTGAAACACCAAACTATGGCTACACCTTC
TRBV2,NA,TRBJ1-1,once,CASSDPGGGRTEAFF,TGTGCCAGCAGTGATCCCGGGGGCGGGCGGACTGAAGCTTTCTTT
TRBV5-1,NA,TRBJ1-3,NA,CASSFGPTAAGNTIYF,TGCGCCAGCAGCTTTGGCCCAACAGCGGCCGGAAACACCATATATTTT
TRBV2,NA,TRBJ1-5,NA,CASSGEGGNQPQHF,TGTGCCAGCAGTGGGGAGGGAGGCAATCAGCCCCAGCATTTT
TRBV6-1,NA,TRBJ2-3,NA,CASSEIGTPLSTDTQYF,TGTGCCAGCAGTGAAATAGGGACCCCCCTTAGCACAGATACGCAGTATTTT
TRBV6-5,NA,TRBJ2-7,once,CASSYVRAAYEQYF,TGTGCCAGCAGTTACGTGAGGGCCGCCTACGAGCAGTACTTC
TRBV10-3,TRBD1,TRBJ2-7,NA,CAISESINHDDRECYEQYF,TGTGCCATCAGTGAATCTATTAACCATGATGACAGGGAGTGCTACGAGCAGTACTTC
TRBV18,NA,TRBJ2-7,NA,CASSPRQGSSYEQYF,TGTGCCAGCTCACCACGGCAGGGGAGCTCCTACGAGCAGTACTTC
TRBV5-4,NA,TRBJ2-7,NA,CASSLAGKYEQYF,TGTGCCAGCAGCTTGGCGGGGAAATACGAGCAGTACTTC
TRBV28,TRBD1,TRBJ1-1,NA,CASSTHGQVNTEAFF,TGTGCCAGCAGCACCCATGGACAGGTGAACACTGAAGCTTTCTTT
TRBV11-1,NA,TRBJ1-1,few,CASSLGVVGNTEAFF,TGTGCCAGCAGCCTAGGAGTGGTGGGGAACACTGAAGCTTTCTTT
TRBV7-9,TRBD2,TRBJ2-2,NA,CASSAVGGIGELFF,TGTGCCAGCAGCGCCGTGGGGGGGATCGGGGAGCTGTTTTTT
TRBV5-1,NA,TRBJ1-2,NA,CASSLTGSDYGYTF,TGCGCCAGCAGCTTGACAGGATCTGACTATGGCTACACCTTC
TRBV7-9,NA,TRBJ1-1,NA,CASSLEGGNTEAFF,TGTGCCAGCAGCTTAGAGGGGGGGAACACTGAAGCTTTCTTT
TRBV7-6,NA,TRBJ2-5,NA,CASSLMAGRDQETQYF,TGTGCCAGCAGCTTAATGGCAGGGAGAGACCAAGAGACCCAGTACTTC
TRBV11-2,NA,TRBJ1-6,NA,CASSLEAGLGSPLHF,TGTGCCAGCAGCTTAGAGGCAGGTCTGGGTTCACCCCTCCACTTT
TRBV7-2,TRBD1,TRBJ1-2,NA,CASSSWDRGVYGYTF,TGTGCCAGCAGCTCCTGGGACAGGGGGGTCTATGGCTACACCTTC
TRBV5-1,NA,TRBJ2-5,NA,CASSLSGARQETQYF,TGCGCCAGCAGCTTGTCAGGGGCCAGACAAGAGACCCAGTACTTC
TRBV6-5,NA,TRBJ2-1,medium-sized,CASSYDDNEQFF,TGTGCCAGCAGTTACGATGACAATGAGCAGTTCTTC